This TCR beta chain was identified in a study of identical twins (dated by TCRdb to about 2016). A note on the overall study: To test whether fetal clonotypes persist, this study deep-sequenced TCR alpha and beta repertoires from monozygotic twins, from unrelated adults of various ages, and from cord blood. To rule out contamination, the twin experiments were replicated at different times with different library preparation protocols.

All donors were healthy Caucasians. Worth noting for this clonotype: Its antigen is unknown. Base qualities are not provided; no much larger clone lies one nucleotide away.

Results the study describes overall, beyond this receptor: Out-of-frame TCR alpha sequences shared between twins showed an excess of low generation-probability sequences compared with coincidental sharing between unrelated individuals. Invariant T cells such as MAIT and iNKT could partly confound zero-insertion analyses, though diverse VJ usage argued against this for most clonotypes. Out-of-frame TCR alpha sharing in monozygotic twins was systematically underestimated by recombination models, whereas sharing between unrelated individuals was in agreement with the recombination models. A weaker excess of twin sharing was found in beta out-of-frame sequences because the signal-to-noise ratio was lowered by fewer shared sequences. Because the same donors could not be followed over many years, the conclusions depended on cross-sectional statistical analysis. Abundant cord blood beta clonotypes carried fewer insertions; young adult naive repertoires showed a weaker similar trend, while memory repertoires showed none.

Library generation was performed with 5' RACE. The instrument given in TCRdb is Illumina HiSeq 2000. A universal primer binding site was introduced by template switching, and a unique molecular identifier was present in the final cDNA, enabling accurate counting of TCR cDNA molecules. Specific primers in the conserved constant-segment region were used to synthesize first-strand cDNA for the TCR alpha and beta chains. To control for contamination, each cDNA library was double barcoded with a SMART-Mk sample barcode plus Illumina barcodes. TruSeq adapter sequences and Illumina sample barcodes were added in two successive PCR steps. The Illumina HiSeq platform was used with custom primers to sequence TCR alpha and beta cDNA libraries. The published analysis was carried out like this. Unique molecular identifiers were extracted from raw reads with MiGEC, and CDR3 positions were determined with MiXCR. Recombination models were inferred per individual with the repgenHMM and IGoR tools using an EM algorithm. The tcR package in R was used for shared clonotype analysis, with sharing normalized by the product of cloneset sizes. Out-of-frame nonproductive sequences were analyzed to study raw recombination free of thymic and clonal selection effects. TCRdb itself trimmed the public reads at Q25 with fastp, ran MiXCR and retained productive beta chains. Every distinct CDR3 protein forms one entry, paired with its most common genes and DNA. Here the V and J calls rest on TCRdb's processing, not on the authors' analysis. For this sample there are 1,800,000 or so distinct CDR3 sequences; around 29% appear just once. The top ten clones comprise 0.25% to 0.3% of the sample.

Trimming costs V 1 base and J 0 bases, and their ends lie 9 bases apart. The germline V gene supplies CDR1 SGDLS and CDR2 YYNGEE. The CDR3 covers 15 residues, taking in both the cysteine and the phenylalanine. Only the CDR3 portion is preserved as DNA: 45 bases, with reading frame beginning at the first base. Source material: cord blood. The receptor was isolated from a newborn girl in good health. The V and J segments used are TRBV9 and TRBJ2-3, with TRBD1 perhaps the D gene, on 5 matching bases. The CDR3 here reads CASSVRQSSTDTQYF. The sequenced DNA is TGTGCCAGCAGCGTACGACAGTCTAGCACAGATACGCAGTATTTT. Joined to the reference TRBV9 and TRBJ2-3 proteins, this CDR3 gives the full variable domain: DSGVTQTPKHLITATGQRVTLRCSPRSGDLSVYWYQQSLDQGLQFLIQYYNGEERAKGNILERFSAQQFPDLHSELNLSSLELGDSALYFCASSVRQSSTDTQYFGPGTRLTVL.